These T cell receptor beta chains were read from a single sample in a study of radiation and T cells in renal cell carcinoma. Only in-frame clones appear in the TCRdb table, and some are missing; sequencing was by immunoSEQ multiplex PCR. The sample lists roughly 170,000 clones; about nine tenths were seen once. The starting material was blood, obtained from a patient whose treatment included radiotherapy and nephrectomy. These TCRs come from a woman aged 50 to 60 with renal cell carcinoma. Both conserved end residues are part of each CDR3. A D gene is named only where the DNA matches it firmly. For some rows the clone size is stated as once, few or many, or as a class when expanded; others skip it.

.,TRBJ2-5,TRBV7-8,.,TGTGCCAGCAGCTTAGCCCGGGGCGGAGAGACCCAGTACTTC,CASSLARGGETQYF
.,TRBJ2-5,TRBV2,.,TGTGCCAGCAGGGTGCAGAGCGGCAGCGAGACCCAGTACTTC,CASRVQSGSETQYF
.,TRBJ2-2,TRBV7-2,.,TGTGCCAGCAGCGCAAGGGTGTCCACCGGGGAGCTGTTTTTT,CASSARVSTGELFF
TRBD1,TRBJ2-2,TRBV6-8,few,TGTGCCATCACCGGGACAGGGGGCGGTCTGGGCACCGGGGAGCTGTTTTTT,CAITGTGGGLGTGELFF
.,TRBJ1-6,TRBV4-1,.,TGCGCCAGCAGCCAAGTTGGGAAAACCGTCTCGAATTCACCCCTCCACTTT,CASSQVGKTVSNSPLHF
.,TRBJ1-5,TRBV7-2,.,TGTGCCAGCAGCTTACAGGGTGGGCAGGGATTCTTTCAGCCCCAGCATTTT,CASSLQGGQGFFQPQHF
TRBD2,TRBJ2-1,TRBV6-5,.,TGTGCCAGCAGTTACGGGACTAGCGGGAGGAATGAGCAGTTCTTC,CASSYGTSGRNEQFF
.,TRBJ2-5,TRBV9,.,TGTGCCAGCAGCGTGGGGGCACTCATGGGGACCCAGTACTTC,CASSVGALMGTQYF
.,TRBJ1-2,TRBV21-1,.,TGTGCCAGCAGCAATTACGACTTGGTGAACTATGGCTACACCTTC,CASSNYDLVNYGYTF
.,TRBJ1-2,TRBV7-2,.,TGTGCCAGCAGCTTAGATGTGGAAGTAGAAGTCTATGGCTACACCTTC,CASSLDVEVEVYGYTF
.,TRBJ1-1,TRBV19,.,TGTGCCAGTAGTTCCCTGCCCCTCGTGGGAACTGAAGCTTTCTTT,CASSSLPLVGTEAFF
.,TRBJ2-5,TRBV18,.,TGTGCCAGCTCACCGATGCAGGGAGGAGAGACCCAGTACTTC,CASSPMQGGETQYF
TRBD1,TRBJ2-1,TRBV14,.,TGTGCCAGCAGCCGGACAGGGGCCTACAATGAGCAGTTCTTC,CASSRTGAYNEQFF
.,TRBJ1-2,TRBV10-3,.,TGTGCCATCAGGGGGGAAGGGTCTAACTATGGCTACACCTTC,CAIRGEGSNYGYTF
.,TRBJ2-7,TRBV30,.,TGTGCCTTCGGTCCCGATGCCTCCTACGAGCAGTACTTC,CAFGPDASYEQYF
.,TRBJ2-3,TRBV21-1,.,TGTGCCAGCAGCACCCCGACTAGCGAATTCACAGATACGCAGTATTTT,CASSTPTSEFTDTQYF
.,TRBJ1-1,TRBV6-4,.,TGTGCCAGCAGTGAAACGGTGAACACTGAAGCTTTCTTT,CASSETVNTEAFF
.,TRBJ2-7,TRBV7-2,.,TGTGCCAGCAGCTTAGGGGTCGGGAGCTACGAGCAGTACTTC,CASSLGVGSYEQYF
.,TRBJ2-7,TRBV5-5,.,TGTGCCAGCAGCTTGGGACAGTCGGTTCTCGAGCAGTACTTC,CASSLGQSVLEQYF
TRBD1,TRBJ1-2,TRBV5-1,.,TGCGCCAGCAGCACTAACAGGGGAGAGGACTATGGCTACACCTTC,CASSTNRGEDYGYTF
.,TRBJ2-5,TRBV2,.,TGTGCCAGCAGTGAAGCGGGGGGGCTGAAGACCCAGTACTTC,CASSEAGGLKTQYF
.,TRBJ2-3,TRBV7-2,.,TGTGCCAGCAGCACTGGGACTTCTACAGATACGCAGTATTTT,CASSTGTSTDTQYF
TRBD1,TRBJ1-5,TRBV19,.,TGTGCCAGTAGTATAGCGCAGGGGGTGGGCAATCAGCCCCAGCATTTT,CASSIAQGVGNQPQHF
TRBD1,TRBJ1-1,TRBV11-2,.,TGTGCCAGCAGCTTGGACAGGGTGTACACTGAAGCTTTCTTT,CASSLDRVYTEAFF
.,TRBJ1-1,TRBV15,once,TGTGCCACCAGCCCAGTGGGGGGCTGGGGGAACACTGAAGCTTTCTTT,CATSPVGGWGNTEAFF
.,TRBJ1-5,TRBV6-4,.,TGTGCCAGGGGACCATTCGGGTCTAAGGGCAATCAGCCCCAGCATTTT,CARGPFGSKGNQPQHF
.,TRBJ2-3,TRBV2,once,TGTGCCAACAACAGGGAAGGCACAGATACGCAGTATTTT,CANNREGTDTQYF
.,TRBJ2-1,TRBV10-3,.,TGTGCCATCAGTGAGTCGAGTGGGGGCAGGGGATACAATGAGCAGTTCTTC,CAISESSGGRGYNEQFF
.,TRBJ1-2,TRBV30,few,TGTGCCTGGAGTTTTGGTGGAGAGGTCGGCTACACCTTC,CAWSFGGEVGYTF
.,TRBJ1-2,TRBV19,.,TGTGCCAGTAGTCCGGGGGCTTCTAACTATGGCTACACCTTC,CASSPGASNYGYTF
TRBD1,TRBJ2-1,TRBV5-5,.,TGTGCCAGCAAGTGGACAGGGGGGTACAATGAGCAGTTCTTC,CASKWTGGYNEQFF
TRBD2,TRBJ2-1,TRBV6-6,.,TGTGCGGTCCGAACTAGCGGTTACAATGAGCAGTTCTTC,CAVRTSGYNEQFF
.,TRBJ1-2,TRBV1,.,TGCACCAGCAGCCCGGACAGGGGTAATAAGAGGAATGGCTACACCTTC,CTSSPDRGNKRNGYTF
TRBD1,TRBJ2-1,TRBV2,.,TGTGCCAGCAGTCCAGACAGGGGGATCTACAATGAGCAGTTCTTC,CASSPDRGIYNEQFF
TRBD2,TRBJ2-1,TRBV5-8,.,TGTGCCAGCAGCTTACCGGGACTAGAGCCGTATGAGCAGTTCTTC,CASSLPGLEPYEQFF
TRBD1,TRBJ1-1,TRBV29-1,.,TGCAGCGGGGGGGACAGGAACACTGAAGCTTTCTTT,CSGGDRNTEAFF
.,TRBJ2-5,TRBV19,.,TGTGCCAGTAGTATGGGGGGTGGCGCAGAGACCCAGTACTTC,CASSMGGGAETQYF
.,TRBJ2-3,TRBV15,once,TGTGCCACCAGCAGAGATACTAGGGGAACAGATACGCAGTATTTT,CATSRDTRGTDTQYF
.,TRBJ1-2,TRBV6-5,.,TGTGCCAGCTCGCGGGGCGTTGATGGCTACACCTTC,CASSRGVDGYTF
.,TRBJ1-1,TRBV20-1,.,TGCAGTGCCCCCCGACATAGGGAAGCTTTCTTT,CSAPRHREAFF
.,TRBJ1-1,TRBV6-1,.,TGTGCCAGCAGTGAAATCCAGGCTAGGAACACTGAAGCTTTCTTT,CASSEIQARNTEAFF
TRBD1,TRBJ2-1,TRBV5-1,.,TGCGCCAGCAGCTTGGAGGGGACAGGGGCCTACAATGAGCAGTTCTTC,CASSLEGTGAYNEQFF
TRBD1,TRBJ1-2,TRBV4-1,.,TGCGCCAGCAGCCAAGGTGGACAGGGACAGGGTCTCTATGGCTACACCTTC,CASSQGGQGQGLYGYTF
.,TRBJ1-5,TRBV7-8,.,TGTGCCAGCAGCTTGGCCTCCTACGAGCAGCCCCAGCATTTT,CASSLASYEQPQHF
TRBD1,TRBJ2-5,TRBV7-9,.,TGTGCCAGCAGCGCCCCGAATTCCGGGACAGGTGGAGACTTC,CASSAPNSGTGGDF
.,TRBJ1-1,TRBV19,.,TGTGCCAGTAGTGCGACCCGGGACGGATACACTGAAGCTTTCTTT,CASSATRDGYTEAFF
.,TRBJ2-5,TRBV5-1,few,TGCGCCAGCAGCTTGCCCCAAGAGACCCAGTACTTC,CASSLPQETQYF
TRBD1,TRBJ2-5,TRBV6-1,.,TGTGCCAGCAGTGCCTTCCAGGGGGTACAGACCCAGTACTTC,CASSAFQGVQTQYF
TRBD1,TRBJ2-2,TRBV5-4,.,TGTGCCAGCAGCCGGGACAGGGGATGGACCGGGGAGCTGTTTTTT,CASSRDRGWTGELFF
.,TRBJ1-6,TRBV18,few,TGTGCCAGCTCACCGAAGGATACAAATTCACCCCTCCACTTT,CASSPKDTNSPLHF
.,TRBJ1-5,TRBV10-1,.,TGCGCCAGCAGTCCCCGCCCGGGGCGTCCCGGCGGTGGTCCTCAGCCCCAGCATTTT,CASSPRPGRPGGGPQPQHF
.,TRBJ2-1,TRBV25-1,.,TGTGCCAGCAGTGACACTTATAGCTCCTACAATGAGCAGTTCTTC,CASSDTYSSYNEQFF
.,TRBJ1-2,TRBV15,.,TGTGCCACCAGCAGAGATTTCACTCCCAACTATGGCTACACCTTC,CATSRDFTPNYGYTF
.,TRBJ2-1,TRBV19,.,TGTGCCAGTAGTACCCAGGTTACAAGCTACAATGAGCAGTTCTTC,CASSTQVTSYNEQFF